These 27 T cell receptor beta chains share one sample of origin, sequenced in a study of blood T cells in healthy people across ages. Combining a sample-barcoded 5' primer with a J-beta primer mix, a second PCR ran for roughly 7 to 11 cycles. Using its own MiXCR run on the 5' RACE reads, TCRdb lists one record per CDR3 protein. Among about a million distinct CDR3 sequences, 30% to 40% were seen once, and the ten largest hold around 13%. The sample taken for sequencing was blood. The origin of the receptors is a man between 18 and 29 years old in good health.

The CDR3 is CASSHHPDNEGYSNQPQHF. The CDR3 bases are TGTGCCAGTAGTCACCACCCGGATAATGAGGGTTATAGCAATCAGCCCCAGCATTTT. The genes are TRBV19 and TRBJ1-5; D unclear. This CDR3 has 19 residues. Germline CDR1 LNHDA, CDR2 SQIVND (reference sequence). V was shortened by 5 bases and J by 0 bases, with 23 bases between the two germline ends.

The chain joins TRBV27 to TRBJ1-5; D is ambiguous. In germline, CDR1 is MNHEY, CDR2 SMNVEV (reference sequence). The CDR3 length is 14 residues. V gave up 8 bases and J gave up 4 bases, with 15 bases separating them. CDR3 coding DNA: TGTGCCAGCGGTCCTGCCACTCCGAATCAGCCCCAGCATTTT. Its protein product is CASGPATPNQPQHF.

This clonotype was seen more than once but under ten times. The gene calls are TRBV21-1 and TRBJ1-6; TRBD1 is the table's D call, not checked against the DNA. TRBV21-1 has pseudogene status. This CDR3 spans 16 amino acids. The CDR3, as DNA: TGTGCCAGCAGCAAAAAGGACACAGTCTATAATTCACCCCTCCACTTT. Its translation is CASSKKDTVYNSPLHF.

The chain links TRBV7-9 to TRBJ1-5; weak D call: TRBD1 (5 bases). This CDR3 comprises 18 residues. The V and J ends lost 2 bases and 0 bases respectively, with 17 bases between them. The V gene's germline CDR1 is SEHNR and CDR2 FQNEAQ (reference sequence). The CDR3 here is CASSLSRDLFDSNQPQHF. The CDR3 nucleotides read TGTGCCAGCAGCTTAAGCCGGGACCTTTTTGATAGCAATCAGCCCCAGCATTTT.

This clonotype was detected only once. The V call is TRBV5-1, the J call TRBJ2-3; 9 nucleotides align to TRBD2. Germline lookup yields CDR1 SGHRS and CDR2 YFSETQ. Unmatched junction bases numbered 12, after V lost 7 bases and J lost 9 bases. The CDR3 totals 14 residues. The chain's CDR3 is CASAPGLAIYTQYF. CDR3 DNA sequence: TGCGCCAGCGCCCCGGGACTAGCAATCTACACGCAGTATTTT.

The rearrangement links TRBV12-3 or TRBV12-4 to TRBJ2-2; TRBD1 matches 8 bases. The CDR3 length is 14 residues. Losses at the gene ends were 7 bases for V and 7 bases for J; bases not matched to a gene: 8. The CDR3 spells CASTPDRAVGELFF. For the CDR3, the DNA is TGTGCCAGCACGCCGGACAGGGCGGTCGGGGAGCTGTTTTTT.

This chain uses TRBV6-5 with TRBJ2-3; the match to TRBD2 covers 10 bases. There are 16 residues in the CDR3. Trimming removed 5 bases from V and 5 bases from J; junction bases left unmatched: 10. The germline V gene encodes CDR1 MNHEY and CDR2 SVGAGI. The CDR3 nucleotides are TGTGCCAGCAGTCGAATAGCGGGGGGCCGGGGAGATACGCAGTATTTT. Protein: CASSRIAGGRGDTQYF.

The genes are TRBV27 and TRBJ2-5; TRBD2 is a possible D gene (6 bases). Per the germline V gene, CDR1 is MNHEY and CDR2 is SMNVEV (reference sequence). The V end was cut by 6 bases, the J end by 4 bases, with 12 bases between. The CDR3 extends over 13 amino acids. The CDR3 sequence is CASRLGGGETQYF. The CDR3 nucleotides read TGTGCCAGCAGGTTGGGGGGAGGAGAGACCCAGTACTTC.

This clonotype occurred a few times. This chain connects TRBV28 to TRBJ1-5, with no clear D. This CDR3 has 14 amino acids. Germline assignment: CDR1 MDHEN and CDR2 SYDVKM. The V end was cut by 8 bases, the J end by 0 bases, with 11 bases between. CDR3 nucleotides: TGTGCCAGCGGTTCCGGCTATAGCAATCAGCCCCAGCATTTT. Translating it yields CASGSGYSNQPQHF.

This clonotype was recorded many times. The chain's CDR3 is CASSPPTGENTEAFF. The DNA of the CDR3 is TGTGCCAGCAGCCCACCGACGGGAGAGAACACTGAAGCTTTCTTT. This rearrangement joins TRBV7-9 to TRBJ1-1; no definite D call. Germline CDR1 and CDR2: SEHNR and FQNEAQ (reference sequence). V dropped 5 bases and J dropped 1 base, with 14 bases sitting between them. This CDR3 has 15 amino acids.

Comment on this clonotype: One junction end disagrees with the germline gene, perhaps due to a read error. The V and J genes are TRBV12-3 or TRBV12-4 and TRBJ2-3, with D possibly being TRBD2 (6 bases). The CDR3 covers 14 residues. The CDR3 here is CAGRLARISGTQYF. CDR3 nucleotides: TGTGCCGGCAGACTGGCGAGGATTAGCGGTACGCAGTATTTT.

This clonotype was seen only a few times. This chain joins TRBV2 and TRBJ2-3; 12 nucleotides agree with TRBD2. The CDR3 runs to 16 residues. The J segment lost 4 bases and the V segment lost 6 bases, leaving 8 bases of the junction unmatched. The V gene's germline CDR1 is SNHLY and CDR2 FYNNEI. For the CDR3, the DNA is TGTGCCAGCAGCCAAGAACTAGCGGGGGGAGCAGATACGCAGTATTTT. It codes for CASSQELAGGADTQYF.

This clonotype was observed a few times. This sequence joins TRBV20-1 and TRBJ2-1; D perhaps matches TRBD2 (6 bases). The V end lost 1 base, the J end lost 5 bases, and 12 bases lay between the germline ends. This CDR3 comprises 14 residues. In germline, CDR1 is DFQATT, CDR2 SNEGSKA (reference sequence). The DNA of the CDR3 is TGCAGTGCTAGAGCGGGGGACCGAAACAATGAGCAGTTCTTC. Translated: CSARAGDRNNEQFF.

This clonotype was observed a handful of times. Just one base apart from a much larger clone, this may be a read error. The chain combines TRBV4-3 with TRBJ2-5; no clear D. V was trimmed by 2 bases and J by 11 bases, leaving 18 bases between them. In germline, CDR1 is LGHNA, CDR2 YSLEER. The CDR3 is 14 residues long. The CDR3 region is CASSQSNSYNEQYF. CDR3 DNA: TGCGCCAGCAGCCAATCTAATTCCTACAATGAGCAGTACTTC.

V usage is TRBV9 and J usage is TRBJ2-1; D remains ambiguous. The J call may be wrong; the DNA end is better matched by TRBJ2-7. This CDR3 region has 14 residues. Germline loops: CDR1 SGDLS, CDR2 YYNGEE. CDR3 coding DNA: TGTGCCAGCAGCCCCTGGAGCTCCTACAATGAGCAGTACTTC. This translates into CASSPWSSYNEQYF.

V gene TRBV6-6 combines with J gene TRBJ1-5; D not certain. V was pared by 0 bases and J by 3 bases, with 9 bases between. This CDR3 region has 15 residues. Germline loops: CDR1 MNHNY, CDR2 SVGAGI (reference sequence). The CDR3 nucleotides are TGTGCCAGCAGTTACTCTGGGAGGGCCAATCAGCCCCAGCATTTT. It translates to CASSYSGRANQPQHF.

The genes are TRBV19 and TRBJ1-2; TRBD1 is a possible D gene (5 bases). Germline V gene sequence: CDR1 LNHDA, CDR2 SQIVND (reference sequence). The CDR3 has 13 amino acids. Trimming removed 9 bases at V and 6 bases at J, with 17 bases between. The CDR3 DNA is TGTGCCAGCGAAATAACAGGTCTGAATGGCTACACCTTC. It specifies CASEITGLNGYTF.

As concerns this clonotype: One end of the junction is discordant with germline, which a read error may explain. The DNA of the CDR3 is TGTGCCAGCAGTTACTCGAAGGCGATAGCGGGATCTAACTATAGCTACACCTTC. Amino acid sequence: CASSYSKAIAGSNYSYTF. This chain connects TRBV6-5 to TRBJ1-2; no reliable D call. The germline V gene encodes CDR1 MNHEY and CDR2 SVGAGI. The CDR3 totals 18 residues.

This clonotype showed up just a few times. V and J are TRBV20-1 and TRBJ2-7; no clear D. V was trimmed by 3 bases and J by 0 bases, leaving 9 bases between them. CDR1 and CDR2 from the germline V gene are DFQATT and SNEGSKA (reference sequence). This CDR3 has 13 amino acids. CDR3 loop: CSAREQLSYEQYF. CDR3 sequence (DNA): TGCAGTGCTAGGGAGCAGCTCTCCTACGAGCAGTACTTC.

A word on this clonotype: Its ends do not fully match the called genes, so a read error is possible. The chain carries TRBV19 and TRBJ2-3; D gene unclear. The CDR3 contains 13 residues. Looked up from germline, CDR1 is LNHDA and CDR2 is SQIVND (reference sequence). The CDR3: CASSKQETDTQYF. DNA for the CDR3: TGTGCCAGCAGTAAGCAGGAGACAGATACGCAGTATTTT. Variable domain in full (rest from reference TRBV19 and TRBJ2-3): DGGITQSPKYLFRKEGQNVTLSCEQNLNHDAMYWYRQDPGQGLRLIYYSQIVNDFQKGDIAEGYSVSREKKESFPLTVTSAQKNPTAFYLCASSKQETDTQYFGPGTRLTVL.

The V gene is TRBV2, the J gene TRBJ1-1; D not certain. V lost 2 bases, J lost 8 bases, and 18 bases lay in between. This CDR3 has 15 residues. CDR1 and CDR2 (germline): SNHLY, FYNNEI. The CDR3 coding sequence is TGTGCCAGCAGTGAATGGCAGGCTGGTACGACCGAAGCTTTCTTT. This codes for CASSEWQAGTTEAFF.

This clonotype has only a few counts. The chain joins TRBV4-2 to TRBJ2-5, with D maybe TRBD1 (5 bases). V was pared by 2 bases and J by 5 bases, with 9 bases between. Germline V CDR1 and CDR2: LGHNA, YNFKEQ. This CDR3 contains 13 residues. As DNA, the CDR3 is TGTGCCAGCAGCCAACAGGGCTCCGAGACCCAGTACTTC. Translation gives CASSQQGSETQYF.

In its sample, this clonotype was seen a few times. J is TRBJ2-5 and V is TRBV7-2, with D unresolved. CDR1 is SGHTA and CDR2 is FQGNSA in the germline V gene. Trimming removed 10 bases at V and 1 base at J, with 13 bases between. The CDR3 totals 13 residues. The CDR3 DNA is TGTGCCACTTCTCCTAGTATCCAAGAGACCCAGTACTTC. It codes for CATSPSIQETQYF.

The count of this clonotype is one. The V gene is TRBV5-1, the J gene TRBJ2-3, with D uncertain. Between the trimmed V and J ends, which lost 4 bases and 7 bases, there was a span of 13 bases. This CDR3 spans 13 amino acids. Germline-derived CDR1 and CDR2 are SGHRS and YFSETQ. CDR3 DNA: TGCGCCAGCAGCCCTTCATTACAGAATACGCAGTATTTT. Translation gives CASSPSLQNTQYF.

This clonotype was recorded a few times. The CDR3: CASSAGSNEQFF. The CDR3, as DNA: TGTGCCAGCAGTGCAGGGTCGAATGAGCAGTTCTTC. The chain joins TRBV12-3 or TRBV12-4 to TRBJ2-1; D is possibly TRBD1 (5 bases). V gave up 5 bases and J gave up 7 bases, with 9 bases separating them. The CDR3 totals 12 residues.

This clonotype appeared a few times. J is TRBJ2-5 and V is TRBV5-1; D unresolved. The CDR3 sequence is 14 residues long. V was pared by 2 bases and J by 3 bases, with 11 bases between. Germline-derived CDR1 and CDR2 are SGHRS and YFSETQ. The CDR3 spells CASSFGRAKETQYF. The DNA for the CDR3 is TGCGCCAGCAGCTTCGGGCGTGCTAAAGAGACCCAGTACTTC.

This chain connects TRBV27 to TRBJ1-1; D is perhaps TRBD1 (5 bases). Germline CDR1 and CDR2: MNHEY and SMNVEV (reference sequence). The CDR3 covers 13 residues. The V end was cut by 0 bases, the J end by 8 bases, with 10 bases between. The CDR3 loop is CASSLSPQGEAFF. The CDR3 nucleotides read TGTGCCAGCAGTTTATCACCCCAGGGAGAAGCTTTCTTT.